These 8 T cell receptor beta chains came from one sample sequenced in a study of blood T cell repertoires in COVID-19. Data came from immunoSEQ multiplex PCR; TCRdb stores just in-frame clones and leaves some out. The sample includes a few hundred thousand clones, 90% of them seen just once. The sequencing sample was made of peripheral blood. These receptors all come from a woman aged 55-70 years with COVID-19, enrolled during active disease.

This clone has a single count. The chain has TRBV4-1 and TRBJ1-4, with D maybe TRBD1 (6 bases). In germline, CDR1 is MGHRA, CDR2 YSYEKL. CDR3 size: 15 residues. Trimming left V 3 bases short and J 1 base short, with 9 bases between. The CDR3 DNA reads as TGCGCCAGCAGCCACCAACAGGGAACTAATGAAAAACTGTTTTTT. Residues: CASSHQQGTNEKLFF.

The chain couples TRBV25-1 to TRBJ2-5, with unresolved D. This CDR3 comprises 17 residues. The V end lost 2 bases, the J end lost 2 bases, and 18 bases lay between the germline ends. CDR1 and CDR2 from the germline V gene are MGHDK and SYGVNS. The CDR3 sequence: CASSEGWAEFMQETQYF. In DNA form, the CDR3 reads TGTGCCAGCAGTGAAGGGTGGGCAGAGTTTATGCAAGAGACCCAGTACTTC.

J is TRBJ2-7 and V is TRBV7-2, with a tentative D call TRBD1 (6 bases). Germline lookup yields CDR1 SGHTA and CDR2 FQGNSA. Between the trimmed V and J ends, which lost 6 bases and 2 bases, there was a span of 14 bases. The CDR3 consists of 14 residues. The CDR3 here is CASRWGPSTYEQYF. The CDR3 coding sequence is TGTGCCAGCAGGTGGGGGCCCTCGACCTACGAGCAGTACTTC.

This chain connects TRBV5-1 to TRBJ1-5; no clear D. V was shortened by 7 bases and J by 6 bases, with 20 bases between the two germline ends. The length of the CDR3 is 15 residues. Germline V lookup: CDR1 SGHRS, CDR2 YFSETQ. As DNA, the CDR3 is TGCGCCAGCTCCATCGATGTGGGTTCGGGTCAGCCCCAGCATTTT. Translated: CASSIDVGSGQPQHF.

The rearrangement links TRBV30 to TRBJ2-3, with D unresolved. The V end was cut by 0 bases, the J end by 7 bases, with 5 bases between. The germline CDR1 and CDR2 sequences are GTSNPN and SVGIG (reference sequence). The length of the CDR3 is 11 residues. CDR3 loop: CAWSVLYTQYF. For the CDR3, the DNA is TGTGCCTGGAGTGTACTTTATACGCAGTATTTT.

The chain combines TRBV5-1 with TRBJ2-1, with 14 bases that match TRBD2. The V segment lost 2 bases and the J segment 10 bases; nucleotides outside the gene matches: 17. The germline V gene has CDR1 SGHRS and CDR2 YFSETQ. This CDR3 has 19 residues. CDR3 in DNA: TGCGCCAGCAGCTTATTACCGGGACTAGCGGGGGCCGCCCAGGGGGAGCAGTTCTTC. This codes for CASSLLPGLAGAAQGEQFF.

The chain joins TRBV12-3 or TRBV12-4 to TRBJ1-2, with TRBD1 matching 7 bases. The CDR3 totals 11 residues. The J segment lost 7 bases and the V segment lost 4 bases, leaving 0 bases of the junction unmatched. CDR3 DNA: TGTGCCAGCAGTTACAGGGGTGGCTACACCTTC. This codes for CASSYRGGYTF.

J is TRBJ1-1 and V is TRBV11-2; 9 nucleotides line up with TRBD1. CDR3 length: 17 amino acids. Germline V gene lookup returns CDR1 SGHAT and CDR2 FQNNGV. The V and J ends lost 2 bases and 4 bases, in that order; junction bases with no gene match: 11. The CDR3 sequence is CASSLRRQGVSGTEAFF. In nucleotides, the CDR3 is TGTGCCAGCAGCTTAAGGAGACAGGGGGTAAGTGGCACTGAAGCTTTCTTT.